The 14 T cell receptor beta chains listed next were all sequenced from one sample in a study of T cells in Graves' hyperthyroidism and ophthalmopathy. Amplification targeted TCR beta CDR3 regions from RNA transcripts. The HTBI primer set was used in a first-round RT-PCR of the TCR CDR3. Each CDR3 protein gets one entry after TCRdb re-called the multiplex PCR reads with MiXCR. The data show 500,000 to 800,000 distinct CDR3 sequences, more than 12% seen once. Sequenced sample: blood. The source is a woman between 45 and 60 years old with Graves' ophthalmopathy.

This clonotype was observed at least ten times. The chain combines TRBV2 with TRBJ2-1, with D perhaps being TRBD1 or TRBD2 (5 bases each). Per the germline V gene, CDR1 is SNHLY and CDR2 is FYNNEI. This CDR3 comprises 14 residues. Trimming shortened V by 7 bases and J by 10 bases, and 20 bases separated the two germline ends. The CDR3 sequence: CASIELPRGSEQFF. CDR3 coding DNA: TGTGCCAGCATCGAACTCCCGAGGGGTTCGGAGCAGTTCTTC.

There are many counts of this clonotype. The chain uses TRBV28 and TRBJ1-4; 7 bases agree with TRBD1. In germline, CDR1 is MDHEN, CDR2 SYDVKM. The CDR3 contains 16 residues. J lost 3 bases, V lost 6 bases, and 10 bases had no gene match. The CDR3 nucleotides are TGTGCCAGCAGAAGCTGGGACAGCCGGGCTAATGAAAAACTGTTTTTT. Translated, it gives CASRSWDSRANEKLFF.

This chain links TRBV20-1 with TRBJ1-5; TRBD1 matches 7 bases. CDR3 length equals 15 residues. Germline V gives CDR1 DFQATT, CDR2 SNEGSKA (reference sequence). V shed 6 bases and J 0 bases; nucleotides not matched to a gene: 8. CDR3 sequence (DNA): TGCAGTGCCACAAATGGACAGGTTAGCAATCAGCCCCAGCATTTT. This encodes CSATNGQVSNQPQHF.

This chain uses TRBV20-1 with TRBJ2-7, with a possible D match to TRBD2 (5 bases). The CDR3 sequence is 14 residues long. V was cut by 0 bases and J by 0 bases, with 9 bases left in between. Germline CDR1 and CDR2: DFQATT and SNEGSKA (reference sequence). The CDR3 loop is CSAREVEGSYEQYF. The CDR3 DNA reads TGCAGTGCTAGAGAGGTCGAGGGCTCCTACGAGCAGTACTTC.

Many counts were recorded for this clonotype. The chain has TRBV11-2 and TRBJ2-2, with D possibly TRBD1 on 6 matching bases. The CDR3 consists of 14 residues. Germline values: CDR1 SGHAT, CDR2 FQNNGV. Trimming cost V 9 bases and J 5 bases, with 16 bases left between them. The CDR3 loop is CASQQGLRTGELFF. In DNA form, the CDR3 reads TGTGCCAGTCAACAGGGTTTGCGAACCGGGGAGCTGTTTTTT.

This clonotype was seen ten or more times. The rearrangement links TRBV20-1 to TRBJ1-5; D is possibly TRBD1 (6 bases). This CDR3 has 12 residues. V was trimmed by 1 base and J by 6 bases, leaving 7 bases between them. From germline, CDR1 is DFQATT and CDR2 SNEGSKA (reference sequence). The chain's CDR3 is CSARVRGQPQHF. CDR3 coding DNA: TGCAGTGCTAGAGTCAGGGGTCAGCCCCAGCATTTT.

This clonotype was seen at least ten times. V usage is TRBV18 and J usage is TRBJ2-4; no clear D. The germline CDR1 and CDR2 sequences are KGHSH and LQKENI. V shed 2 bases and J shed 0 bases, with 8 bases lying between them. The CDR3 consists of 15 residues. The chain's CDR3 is CASSPNTRAKNIQYF. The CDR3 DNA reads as TGTGCCAGCTCACCAAATACTCGAGCCAAAAACATTCAGTACTTC.

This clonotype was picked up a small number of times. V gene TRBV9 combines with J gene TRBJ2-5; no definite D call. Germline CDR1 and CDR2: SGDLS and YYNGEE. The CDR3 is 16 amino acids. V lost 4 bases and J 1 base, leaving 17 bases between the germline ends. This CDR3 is CASSSKRNSPQETQYF. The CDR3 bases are TGTGCCAGCAGCTCAAAGAGAAACAGCCCCCAAGAGACCCAGTACTTC. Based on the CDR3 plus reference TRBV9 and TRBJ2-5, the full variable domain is DSGVTQTPKHLITATGQRVTLRCSPRSGDLSVYWYQQSLDQGLQFLIQYYNGEERAKGNILERFSAQQFPDLHSELNLSSLELGDSALYFCASSSKRNSPQETQYFGPGTRLLVL.

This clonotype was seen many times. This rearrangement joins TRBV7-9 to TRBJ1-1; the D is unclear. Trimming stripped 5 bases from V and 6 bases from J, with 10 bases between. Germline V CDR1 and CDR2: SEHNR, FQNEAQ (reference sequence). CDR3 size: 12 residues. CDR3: CASSHPLAEAFF. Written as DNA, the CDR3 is TGTGCCAGCAGCCACCCTCTGGCTGAAGCTTTCTTT.

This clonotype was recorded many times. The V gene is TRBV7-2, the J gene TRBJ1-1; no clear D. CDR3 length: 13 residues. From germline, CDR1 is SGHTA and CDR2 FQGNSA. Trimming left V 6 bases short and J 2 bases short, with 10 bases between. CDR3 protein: CASRPTRNTEAFF. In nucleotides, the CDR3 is TGTGCCAGCAGACCAACACGAAACACTGAAGCTTTCTTT.

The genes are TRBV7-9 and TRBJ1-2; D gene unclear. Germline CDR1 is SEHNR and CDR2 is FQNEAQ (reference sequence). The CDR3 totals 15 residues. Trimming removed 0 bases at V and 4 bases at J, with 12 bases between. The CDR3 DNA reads TGTGCCAGCAGCTTAGCCGCGCCCTCCCTCTATGGCTACACCTTC. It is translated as CASSLAAPSLYGYTF.

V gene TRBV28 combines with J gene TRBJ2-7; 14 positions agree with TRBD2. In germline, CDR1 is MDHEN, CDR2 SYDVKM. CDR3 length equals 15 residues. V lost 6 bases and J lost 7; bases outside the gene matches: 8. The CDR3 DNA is TGTGCCAGCAGGCCGACTAGCGGGAGGGCCGGGGAGCAGTACTTC. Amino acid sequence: CASRPTSGRAGEQYF.

The CDR3 loop reads CATRGKQDRATMNTEAFF. DNA for the CDR3: TGTGCCACCAGAGGAAAACAGGACAGGGCGACAATGAACACTGAAGCTTTCTTT. The chain carries TRBV15 and TRBJ1-1; TRBD1 agrees at 8 bases. CDR1 is LNHNV, CDR2 YYDKDF, per germline (reference sequence). J gave up 0 bases and V 6 bases, and 15 bases lay outside the gene matches. There are 18 residues in the CDR3.

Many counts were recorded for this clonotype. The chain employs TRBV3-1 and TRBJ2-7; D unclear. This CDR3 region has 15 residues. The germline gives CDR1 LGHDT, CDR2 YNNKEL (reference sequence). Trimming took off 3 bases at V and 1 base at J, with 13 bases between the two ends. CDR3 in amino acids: CASSQSPALSYEQYF. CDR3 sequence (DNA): TGTGCCAGCAGCCAGTCCCCAGCGTTGTCCTACGAGCAGTACTTC.